This paragraph reports one T cell receptor beta chain. The protocol was immunoSEQ multiplex PCR, while the TCRdb copy is restricted to in-frame clones and leaves out a portion. The sample includes nearly 110,000 clones, 75% to 95% seen only once; the top ten take approximately 0.5%. Trimming removed 7 bases from V and 5 bases from J, with 15 bases in between. The CDR3 totals 13 residues. Germline V gene lookup returns CDR1 SGHRS and CDR2 YFSETQ. The source of the sample is a study of OX40 agonist ivuxolimab in advanced cancers. This sequence originates from an adult with an advanced solid tumor such as melanoma, head and neck, liver or kidney cancer. The chain combines TRBV5-1 with TRBJ1-1; D uncertain. The specimen comprised CD4+ or CD8+ T cells sorted from blood, sampled in a trial of the OX40 agonist ivuxolimab. The CDR3 spells CASSEGSVTEAFF. CDR3 bases: TGCGCCAGCTCGGAGGGAAGTGTAACTGAAGCTTTCTTT.